This T cell receptor beta chain was recorded in a study of control samples from healthy donors and cancer patients. Assay used: immunoSEQ multiplex PCR; TCRdb lists only in-frame clones, some missing. The sample holds around 150,000 clones, roughly 94% seen once. As concerns this clone: At one of its ends the junction is not consistent with the germline gene, which may arise from a read error.

The CDR3 is made up of 11 amino acids. Germline CDR1 and CDR2: LNHDA and SQIVND (reference sequence). The sequence came from a man aged 60 to 75 with colorectal cancer. The chain uses TRBV19 and TRBJ1-2; no reliable D call. The specimen sequenced was PBMCs. CDR3 in amino acids: CASSTKYGYTF. CDR3 nucleotide sequence: TGTGCCAGTAGCACTAAGTATGGCTACACCTTC.